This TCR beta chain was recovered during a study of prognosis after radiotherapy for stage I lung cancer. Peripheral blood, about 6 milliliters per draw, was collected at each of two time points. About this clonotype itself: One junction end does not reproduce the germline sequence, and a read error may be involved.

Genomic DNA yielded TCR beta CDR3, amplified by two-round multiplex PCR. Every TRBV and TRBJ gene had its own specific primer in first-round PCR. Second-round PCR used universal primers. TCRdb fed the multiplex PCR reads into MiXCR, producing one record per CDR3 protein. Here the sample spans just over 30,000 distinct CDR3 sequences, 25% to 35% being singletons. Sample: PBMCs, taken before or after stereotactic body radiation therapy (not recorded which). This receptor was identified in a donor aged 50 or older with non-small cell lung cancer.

CDR3 nucleotide sequence: TGTGCCAGCAGGGATACGCAGGGGTCAAACTATGTCTACACCTTC. Its translation: CASRDTQGSNYVYTF. The chain combines TRBV28 with TRBJ1-2, with D maybe TRBD1 (6 bases). The CDR3 is made up of 15 amino acids. Germline V lookup: CDR1 MDHEN, CDR2 SYDVKM.